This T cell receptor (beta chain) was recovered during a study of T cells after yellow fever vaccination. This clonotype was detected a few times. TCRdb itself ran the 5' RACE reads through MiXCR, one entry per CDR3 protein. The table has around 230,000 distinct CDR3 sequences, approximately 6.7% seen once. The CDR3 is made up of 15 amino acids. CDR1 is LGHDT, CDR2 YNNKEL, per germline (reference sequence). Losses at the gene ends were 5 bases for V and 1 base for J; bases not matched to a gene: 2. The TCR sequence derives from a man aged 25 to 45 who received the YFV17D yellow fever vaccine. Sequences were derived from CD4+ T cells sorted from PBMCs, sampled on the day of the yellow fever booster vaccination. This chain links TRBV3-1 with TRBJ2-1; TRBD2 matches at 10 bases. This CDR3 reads CASSFSGRSYNEQFF. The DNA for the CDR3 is TGTGCCAGCAGCTTTAGCGGGAGGTCCTACAATGAGCAGTTCTTC.